Listed below are T cell receptor beta chains from one sample, sequenced in a study of T cells expressing NK-cell markers. TCRdb reprocessed the 5' RACE reads, keeping one entry per CDR3 protein, no DNA. Its listing shows 350,000 to 400,000 distinct CDR3 sequences. The specimen sequenced was blood T cells: a sorted CD56 or NKG2C T cell subset, CD4+ or CD8+ T cells, or bulk PBMC T cells (not recorded which). The receptors were gathered from a woman between 50 and 59 years old in good health. Each CDR3 is given with its conserved first and last residue.

J	V	CDR3
TRBJ2-3	TRBV4-1	CASSQWASGRNTDTQYF
TRBJ2-7	TRBV28	CASSLSVRAGQQYF
TRBJ2-5	TRBV27	CASSPEWGRQETQYF
TRBJ1-5	TRBV6-2/TRBV6-3	CASSSRQGPSNQPQHF
TRBJ1-1	TRBV29-1	CSVGTGSGAEAFF
TRBJ2-3	TRBV4-1	CASSPGLGVITDTQYF
TRBJ1-4	TRBV19	CASSILQGELFF
TRBJ2-1	TRBV7-9	CASSPVSGEQFF
TRBJ2-6	TRBV5-4	CASSFPIAGGSSGANVLTF
TRBJ2-7	TRBV5-1	CASSLNSWDDEQYF
TRBJ1-6	TRBV6-5	CASSYANTGAQNSPLHF
TRBJ1-2	TRBV20-1	CSARVGLGGYTF
TRBJ2-7	TRBV10-3	CAIRDRWGEQYF
TRBJ2-1	TRBV29-1	CSVGAEINEQFF
TRBJ2-2	TRBV20-1	CSAQTSDAGELFF
TRBJ2-5	TRBV7-9	CASSPRDPEGETQYF